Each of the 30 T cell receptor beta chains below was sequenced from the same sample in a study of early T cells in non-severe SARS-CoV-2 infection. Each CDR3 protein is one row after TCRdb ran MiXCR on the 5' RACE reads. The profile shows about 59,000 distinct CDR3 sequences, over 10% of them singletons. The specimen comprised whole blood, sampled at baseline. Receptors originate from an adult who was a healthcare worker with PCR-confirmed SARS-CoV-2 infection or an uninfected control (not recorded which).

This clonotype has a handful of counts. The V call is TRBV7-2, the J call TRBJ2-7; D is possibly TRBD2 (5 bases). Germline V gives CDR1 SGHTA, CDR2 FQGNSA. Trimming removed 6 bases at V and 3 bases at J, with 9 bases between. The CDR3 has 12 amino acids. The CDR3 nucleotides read TGTGCCAGCAGGGCCGGGGACTACGAGCAGTACTTC. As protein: CASRAGDYEQYF.

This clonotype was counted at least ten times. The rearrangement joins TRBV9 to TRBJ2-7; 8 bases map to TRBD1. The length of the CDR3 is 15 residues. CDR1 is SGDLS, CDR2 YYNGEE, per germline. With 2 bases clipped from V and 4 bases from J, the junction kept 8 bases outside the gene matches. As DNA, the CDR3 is TGTGCCAGCAGCGTGGGGACAGGCTCGGCTTACGAGCAGTACTTC. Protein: CASSVGTGSAYEQYF.

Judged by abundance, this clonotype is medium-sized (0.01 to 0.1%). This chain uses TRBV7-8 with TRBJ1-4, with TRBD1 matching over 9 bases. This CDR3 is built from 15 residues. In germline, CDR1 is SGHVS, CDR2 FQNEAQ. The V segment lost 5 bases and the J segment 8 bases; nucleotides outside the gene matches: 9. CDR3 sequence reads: CASSSLGQGGEKLFF. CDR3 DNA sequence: TGTGCCAGCAGCAGCTTGGGACAGGGAGGGGAAAAACTGTTTTTT.

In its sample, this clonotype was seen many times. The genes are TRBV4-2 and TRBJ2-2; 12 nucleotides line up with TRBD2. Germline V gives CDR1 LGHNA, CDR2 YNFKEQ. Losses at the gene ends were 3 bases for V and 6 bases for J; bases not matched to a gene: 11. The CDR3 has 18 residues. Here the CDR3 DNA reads TGTGCCAGCAGCCACCCACAGACCGGGACTAGCGGGTCCGGGGAGCTGTTTTTT. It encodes CASSHPQTGTSGSGELFF.

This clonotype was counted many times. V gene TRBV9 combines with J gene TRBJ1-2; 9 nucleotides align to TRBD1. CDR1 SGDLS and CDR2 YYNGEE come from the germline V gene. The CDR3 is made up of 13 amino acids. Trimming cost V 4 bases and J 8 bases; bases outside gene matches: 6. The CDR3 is CASSPTGGYGYTF. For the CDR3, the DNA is TGTGCCAGCAGCCCTACAGGGGGCTACGGCTACACCTTC. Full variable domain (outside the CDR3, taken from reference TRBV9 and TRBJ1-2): DSGVTQTPKHLITATGQRVTLRCSPRSGDLSVYWYQQSLDQGLQFLIQYYNGEERAKGNILERFSAQQFPDLHSELNLSSLELGDSALYFCASSPTGGYGYTFGSGTRLTVV.

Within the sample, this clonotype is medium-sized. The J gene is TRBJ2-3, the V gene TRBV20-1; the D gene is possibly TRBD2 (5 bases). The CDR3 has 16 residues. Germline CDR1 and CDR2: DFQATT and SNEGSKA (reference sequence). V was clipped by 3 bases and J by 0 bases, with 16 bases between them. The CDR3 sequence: CSARALWERSTDTQYF. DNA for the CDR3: TGCAGTGCTAGGGCCTTGTGGGAGAGGAGCACAGATACGCAGTATTTT.

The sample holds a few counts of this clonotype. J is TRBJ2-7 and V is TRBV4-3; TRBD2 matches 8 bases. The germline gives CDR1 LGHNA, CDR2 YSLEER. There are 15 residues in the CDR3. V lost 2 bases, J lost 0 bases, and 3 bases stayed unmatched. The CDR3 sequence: CASSQRAGDSYEQYF. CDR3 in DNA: TGCGCCAGCAGCCAAAGAGCGGGGGACTCCTACGAGCAGTACTTC.

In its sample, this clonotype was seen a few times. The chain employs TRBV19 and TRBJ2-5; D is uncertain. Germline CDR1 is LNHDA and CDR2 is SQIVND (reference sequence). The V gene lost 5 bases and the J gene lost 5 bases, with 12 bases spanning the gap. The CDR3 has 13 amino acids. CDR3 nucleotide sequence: TGTGCCAGTAGTTCCTGGTCCGGGGAGACCCAGTACTTC. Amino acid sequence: CASSSWSGETQYF.

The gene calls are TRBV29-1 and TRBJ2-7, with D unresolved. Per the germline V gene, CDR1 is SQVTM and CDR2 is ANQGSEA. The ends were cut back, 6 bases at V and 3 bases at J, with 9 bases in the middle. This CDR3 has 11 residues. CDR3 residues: CSVGWVYEQYF. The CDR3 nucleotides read TGCAGCGTCGGTTGGGTCTACGAGCAGTACTTC.

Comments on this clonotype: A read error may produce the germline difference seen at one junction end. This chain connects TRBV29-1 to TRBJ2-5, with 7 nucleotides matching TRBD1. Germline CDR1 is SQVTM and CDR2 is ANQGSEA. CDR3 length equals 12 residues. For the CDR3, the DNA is TGCAGCGTCGAAGGGACAGTAGAGACCCAGTACTTC. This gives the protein CSVEGTVETQYF.

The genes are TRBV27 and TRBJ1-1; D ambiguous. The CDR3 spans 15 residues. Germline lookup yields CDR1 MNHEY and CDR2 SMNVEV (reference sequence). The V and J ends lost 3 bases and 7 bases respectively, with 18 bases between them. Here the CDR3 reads CASSLIGEGLNEAFF. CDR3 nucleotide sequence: TGTGCCAGCAGTTTGATCGGCGAGGGATTAAATGAAGCTTTCTTT.

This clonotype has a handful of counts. This CDR3 reads CASSPEGYYGYTF. DNA for the CDR3: TGTGCCAGCAGTCCCGAAGGGTACTATGGCTACACCTTC. The chain couples TRBV27 to TRBJ1-2; no reliable D call. Germline V CDR1 and CDR2: MNHEY, SMNVEV (reference sequence). CDR3 length: 13 amino acids. V was shortened by 5 bases and J by 3 bases, with 10 bases between the two germline ends.

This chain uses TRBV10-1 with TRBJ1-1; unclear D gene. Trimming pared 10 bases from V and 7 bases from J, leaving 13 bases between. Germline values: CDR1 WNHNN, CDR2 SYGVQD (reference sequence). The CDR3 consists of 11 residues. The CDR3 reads CAMNRDCEAFF. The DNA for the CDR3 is TGCGCCATGAATAGGGATTGTGAAGCTTTCTTT.

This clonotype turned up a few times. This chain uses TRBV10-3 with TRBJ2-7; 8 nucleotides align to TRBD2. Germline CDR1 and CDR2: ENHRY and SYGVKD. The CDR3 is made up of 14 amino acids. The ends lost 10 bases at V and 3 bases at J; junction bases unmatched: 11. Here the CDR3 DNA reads TGTGCCACTCAAAGGACTAGCACGATCTACGAGCAGTACTTC. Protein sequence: CATQRTSTIYEQYF.

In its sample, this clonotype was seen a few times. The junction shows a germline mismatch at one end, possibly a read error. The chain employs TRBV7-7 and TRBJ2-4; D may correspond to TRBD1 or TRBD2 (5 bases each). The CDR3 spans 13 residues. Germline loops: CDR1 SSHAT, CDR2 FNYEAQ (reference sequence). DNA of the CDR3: TGTGCTAGCAGCTTCGGGTTGGGGGACATTCAGTACTTC. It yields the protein CASSFGLGDIQYF.

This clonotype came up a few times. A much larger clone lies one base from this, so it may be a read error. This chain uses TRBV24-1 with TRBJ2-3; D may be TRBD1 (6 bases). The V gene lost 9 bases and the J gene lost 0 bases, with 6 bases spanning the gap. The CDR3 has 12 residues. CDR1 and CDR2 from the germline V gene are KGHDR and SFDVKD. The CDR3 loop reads CATGQSTDTQYF. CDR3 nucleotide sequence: TGTGCCACCGGACAGAGCACAGATACGCAGTATTTT.

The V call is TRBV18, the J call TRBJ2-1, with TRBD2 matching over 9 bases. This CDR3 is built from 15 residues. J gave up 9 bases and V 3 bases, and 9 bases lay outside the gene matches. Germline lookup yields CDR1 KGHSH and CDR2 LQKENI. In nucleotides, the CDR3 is TGTGCCAGCTCACCCGAGATTAGCGGGAGAGGTGAGCAGTTCTTC. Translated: CASSPEISGRGEQFF.

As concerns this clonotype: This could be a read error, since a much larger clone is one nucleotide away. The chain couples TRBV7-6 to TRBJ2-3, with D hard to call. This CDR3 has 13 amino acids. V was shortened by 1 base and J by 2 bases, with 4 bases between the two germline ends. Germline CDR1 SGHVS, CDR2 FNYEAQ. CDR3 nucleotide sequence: TGTGCCAGCAGCTTAGATTACACAGATACGCAGTATTTT. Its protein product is CASSLDYTDTQYF.

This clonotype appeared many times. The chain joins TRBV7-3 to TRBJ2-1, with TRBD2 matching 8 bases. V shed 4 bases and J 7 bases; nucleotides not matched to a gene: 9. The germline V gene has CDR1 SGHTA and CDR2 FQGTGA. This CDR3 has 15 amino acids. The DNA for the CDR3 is TGTGCCAGCAGCTCCGCGGGACTAGTTGGGAATGAGCAGTTCTTC. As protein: CASSSAGLVGNEQFF.

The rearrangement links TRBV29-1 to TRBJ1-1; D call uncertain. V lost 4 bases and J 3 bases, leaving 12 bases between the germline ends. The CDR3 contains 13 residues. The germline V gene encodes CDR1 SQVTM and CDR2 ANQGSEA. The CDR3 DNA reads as TGCAGCGTTGTTCGGGCTTGGGACACTGAAGCTTTCTTT. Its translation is CSVVRAWDTEAFF. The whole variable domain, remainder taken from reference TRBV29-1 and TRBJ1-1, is SAVISQKPSRDICQRGTSLTIQCQVDSQVTMMFWYRQQPGQSLTLIATANQGSEATYESGFVIDKFPISRPNLTFSTLTVSNMSPEDSSIYLCSVVRAWDTEAFFGQGTRLTVV.

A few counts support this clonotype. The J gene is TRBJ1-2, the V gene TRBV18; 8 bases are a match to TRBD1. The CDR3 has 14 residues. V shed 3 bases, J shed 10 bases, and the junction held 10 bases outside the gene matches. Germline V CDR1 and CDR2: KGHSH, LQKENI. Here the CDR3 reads CASSPPGQAHTYTF. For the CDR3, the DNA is TGTGCCAGCTCACCTCCGGGACAGGCCCATACCTACACCTTC.

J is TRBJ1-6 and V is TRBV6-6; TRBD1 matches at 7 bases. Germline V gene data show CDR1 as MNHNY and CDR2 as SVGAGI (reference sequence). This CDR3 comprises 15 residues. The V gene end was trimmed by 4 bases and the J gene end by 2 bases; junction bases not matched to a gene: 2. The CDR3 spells CASSSGTAYNSPLHF. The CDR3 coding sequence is TGTGCCAGCAGTTCCGGGACAGCCTATAATTCACCCCTCCACTTT.

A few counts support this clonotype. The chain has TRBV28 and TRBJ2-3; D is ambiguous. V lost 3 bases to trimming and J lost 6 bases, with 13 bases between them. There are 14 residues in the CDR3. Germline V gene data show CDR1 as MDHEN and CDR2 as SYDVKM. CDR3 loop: CASSFPYPEDTQYF. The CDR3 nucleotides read TGTGCCAGCAGTTTCCCGTACCCGGAGGATACGCAGTATTTT. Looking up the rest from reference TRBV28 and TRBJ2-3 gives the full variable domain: DVKVTQSSRYLVKRTGEKVFLECVQDMDHENMFWYRQDPGLGLRLIYFSYDVKMKEKGDIPEGYSVSREKKERFSLILESASTNQTSMYLCASSFPYPEDTQYFGPGTRLTVL.

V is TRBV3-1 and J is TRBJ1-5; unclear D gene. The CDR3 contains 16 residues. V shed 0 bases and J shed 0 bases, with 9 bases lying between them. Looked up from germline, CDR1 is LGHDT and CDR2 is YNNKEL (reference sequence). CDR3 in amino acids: CASSQETEISNQPQHF. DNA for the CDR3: TGTGCCAGCAGCCAAGAAACAGAGATTAGCAATCAGCCCCAGCATTTT.

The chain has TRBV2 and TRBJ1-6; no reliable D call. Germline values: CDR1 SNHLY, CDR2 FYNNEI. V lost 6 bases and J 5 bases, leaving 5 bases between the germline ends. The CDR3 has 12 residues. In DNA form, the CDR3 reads TGTGCCAGCAGGGCGGATAATTCACCCCTCCACTTT. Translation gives CASRADNSPLHF.

The DNA for the CDR3 is TGTGCCAGCTGGAGGGGGGGCACAGATACGCAGTATTTT. It encodes CASWRGGTDTQYF. The V call is TRBV27, the J call TRBJ2-3; TRBD1 or TRBD2 may be the D gene (6 bases each). Trimming removed 8 bases from V and 1 base from J, with 10 bases in between. CDR1 MNHEY and CDR2 SMNVEV come from the germline V gene (reference sequence). This CDR3 contains 13 residues.

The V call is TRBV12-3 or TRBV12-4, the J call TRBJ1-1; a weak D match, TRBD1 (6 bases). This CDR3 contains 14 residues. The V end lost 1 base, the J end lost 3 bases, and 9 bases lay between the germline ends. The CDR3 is CASSLVRTDTEAFF. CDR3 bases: TGTGCCAGCAGTTTAGTCAGGACAGACACTGAAGCTTTCTTT.

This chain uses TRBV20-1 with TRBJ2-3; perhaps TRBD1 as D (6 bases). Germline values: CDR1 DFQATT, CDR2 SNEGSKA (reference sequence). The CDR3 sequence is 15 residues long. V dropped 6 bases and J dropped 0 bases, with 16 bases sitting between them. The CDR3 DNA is TGCAGTGCCCCGGGTGGGGGCTCTAGCACAGATACGCAGTATTTT. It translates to CSAPGGGSSTDTQYF.

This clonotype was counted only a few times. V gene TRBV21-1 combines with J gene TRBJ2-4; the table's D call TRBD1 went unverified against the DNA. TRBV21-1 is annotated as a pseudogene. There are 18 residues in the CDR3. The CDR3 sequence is CASSKARDRVVAKNIQYF. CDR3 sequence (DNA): TGTGCCAGCAGCAAAGCCCGGGACAGAGTGGTAGCCAAAAACATTCAGTACTTC.

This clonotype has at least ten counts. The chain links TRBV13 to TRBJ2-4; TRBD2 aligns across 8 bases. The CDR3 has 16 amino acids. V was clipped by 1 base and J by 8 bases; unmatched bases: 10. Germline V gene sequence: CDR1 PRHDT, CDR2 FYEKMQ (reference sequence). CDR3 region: CASSLALAGAVHIQYF. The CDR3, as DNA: TGTGCCAGCAGCTTAGCGCTAGCGGGTGCAGTCCACATTCAGTACTTC.